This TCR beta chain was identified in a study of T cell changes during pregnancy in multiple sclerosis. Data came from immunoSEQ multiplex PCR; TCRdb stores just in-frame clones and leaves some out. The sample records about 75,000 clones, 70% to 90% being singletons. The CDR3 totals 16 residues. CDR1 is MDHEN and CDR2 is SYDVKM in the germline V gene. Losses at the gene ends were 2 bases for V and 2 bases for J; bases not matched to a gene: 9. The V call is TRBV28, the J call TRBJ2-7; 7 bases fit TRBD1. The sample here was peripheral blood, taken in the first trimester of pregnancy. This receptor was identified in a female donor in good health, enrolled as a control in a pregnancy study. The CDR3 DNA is TGTGCCAGCAGTTTAACACCCCGACAGGGCCCCTACGAGCAGTACTTC. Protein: CASSLTPRQGPYEQYF.